The sequence of this TCR beta chain was determined in a study of cytomegalovirus exposure and HLA in healthy donors. Amplification used 60 Vbeta primers and 13 Jbeta primers. Sequencing was performed with immunoSEQ multiplex PCR; in TCRdb, only in-frame clones are kept and a portion is missing. The table lists 110,000 to 150,000 clones, nearly 80% of them singletons. The V and J ends lost 3 bases and 4 bases, in that order; junction bases with no gene match: 4. Germline-derived CDR1 and CDR2 are SGHRS and YFSETQ. The CDR3 covers 15 residues. The chain employs TRBV5-1 and TRBJ2-3, with 11 positions matching TRBD2. The sample consisted of PBMCs. The receptor was isolated from a woman younger than 45 in good health and CMV-seronegative. The CDR3 sequence: CASSSTSGVADTQYF. The CDR3 DNA sequence: TGCGCCAGCAGCTCGACTAGCGGGGTGGCAGATACGCAGTATTTT. Full variable domain (outside the CDR3, taken from reference TRBV5-1 and TRBJ2-3): KAGVTQTPRYLIKTRGQQVTLSCSPISGHRSVSWYQQTPGQGLQFLFEYFSETQRNKGNFPGRFSGRQFSNSRSEMNVSTLELGDSALYLCASSSTSGVADTQYFGPGTRLTVL.